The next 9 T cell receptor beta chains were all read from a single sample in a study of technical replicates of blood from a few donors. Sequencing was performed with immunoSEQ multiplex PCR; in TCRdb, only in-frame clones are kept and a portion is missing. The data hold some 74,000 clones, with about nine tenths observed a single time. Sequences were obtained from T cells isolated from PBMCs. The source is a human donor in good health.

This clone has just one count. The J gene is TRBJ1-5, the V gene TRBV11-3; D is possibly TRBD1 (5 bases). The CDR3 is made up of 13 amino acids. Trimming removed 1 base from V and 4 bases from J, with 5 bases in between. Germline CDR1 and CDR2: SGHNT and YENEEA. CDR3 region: CASSLAGNQPQHF. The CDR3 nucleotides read TGTGCCAGCAGCTTAGCAGGGAATCAGCCCCAGCATTTT.

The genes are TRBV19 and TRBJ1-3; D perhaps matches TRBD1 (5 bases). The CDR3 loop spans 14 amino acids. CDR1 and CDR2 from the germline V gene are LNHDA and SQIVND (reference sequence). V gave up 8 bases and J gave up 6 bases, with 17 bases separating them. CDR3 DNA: TGTGCCAGTGCCCAGGGTGAAGGCGAAAACACCATATATTTT. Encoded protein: CASAQGEGENTIYF.

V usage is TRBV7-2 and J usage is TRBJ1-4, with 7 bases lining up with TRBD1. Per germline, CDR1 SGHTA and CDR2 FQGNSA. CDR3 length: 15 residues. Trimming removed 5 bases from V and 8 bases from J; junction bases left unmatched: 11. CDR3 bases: TGTGCCAGCAGCCTAAGGGGGCCGGGCGGGGAAAAACTGTTTTTT. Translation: CASSLRGPGGEKLFF.

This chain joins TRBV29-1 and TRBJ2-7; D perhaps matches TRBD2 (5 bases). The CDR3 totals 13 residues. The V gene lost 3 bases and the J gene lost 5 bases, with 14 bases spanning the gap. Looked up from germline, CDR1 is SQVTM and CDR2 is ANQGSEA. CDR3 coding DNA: TGCAGCGTTGATGACGGGGAGATCAACGAGCAGTACTTC. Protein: CSVDDGEINEQYF.

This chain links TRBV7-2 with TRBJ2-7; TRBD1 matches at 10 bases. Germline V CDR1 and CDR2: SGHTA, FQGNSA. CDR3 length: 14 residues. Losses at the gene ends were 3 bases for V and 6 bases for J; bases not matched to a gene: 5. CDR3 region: CASSFRTGGSEQYF. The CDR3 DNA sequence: TGTGCCAGCAGCTTCCGGACAGGGGGTAGCGAGCAGTACTTC.

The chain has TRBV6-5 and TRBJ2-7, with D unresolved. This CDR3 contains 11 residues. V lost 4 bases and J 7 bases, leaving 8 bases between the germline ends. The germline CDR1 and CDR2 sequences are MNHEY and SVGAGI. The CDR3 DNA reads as TGTGCCAGCAGTTCAACGGGTGAGCAGTACTTC. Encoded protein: CASSSTGEQYF.

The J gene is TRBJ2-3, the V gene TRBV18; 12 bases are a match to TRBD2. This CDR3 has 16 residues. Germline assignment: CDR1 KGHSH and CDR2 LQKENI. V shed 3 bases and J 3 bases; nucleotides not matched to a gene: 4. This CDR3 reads CASSPELAGGTDTQYF. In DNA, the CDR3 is TGTGCCAGCTCACCGGAACTAGCGGGAGGTACAGATACGCAGTATTTT.

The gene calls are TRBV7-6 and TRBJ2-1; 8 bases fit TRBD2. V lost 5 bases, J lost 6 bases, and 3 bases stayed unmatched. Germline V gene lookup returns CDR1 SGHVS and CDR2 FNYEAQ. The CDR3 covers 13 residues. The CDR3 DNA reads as TGTGCCAGCAGCCCCGGGACTAGCAATGAGCAGTTCTTC. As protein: CASSPGTSNEQFF.

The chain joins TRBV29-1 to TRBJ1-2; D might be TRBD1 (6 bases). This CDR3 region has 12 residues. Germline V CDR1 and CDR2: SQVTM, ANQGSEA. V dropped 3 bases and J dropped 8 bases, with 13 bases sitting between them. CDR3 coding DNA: TGCAGCGTTGAGGGGGGGGCAGGGGGCTACACCTTC. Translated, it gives CSVEGGAGGYTF. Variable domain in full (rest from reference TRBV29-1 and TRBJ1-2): SAVISQKPSRDICQRGTSLTIQCQVDSQVTMMFWYRQQPGQSLTLIATANQGSEATYESGFVIDKFPISRPNLTFSTLTVSNMSPEDSSIYLCSVEGGAGGYTFGSGTRLTVV.